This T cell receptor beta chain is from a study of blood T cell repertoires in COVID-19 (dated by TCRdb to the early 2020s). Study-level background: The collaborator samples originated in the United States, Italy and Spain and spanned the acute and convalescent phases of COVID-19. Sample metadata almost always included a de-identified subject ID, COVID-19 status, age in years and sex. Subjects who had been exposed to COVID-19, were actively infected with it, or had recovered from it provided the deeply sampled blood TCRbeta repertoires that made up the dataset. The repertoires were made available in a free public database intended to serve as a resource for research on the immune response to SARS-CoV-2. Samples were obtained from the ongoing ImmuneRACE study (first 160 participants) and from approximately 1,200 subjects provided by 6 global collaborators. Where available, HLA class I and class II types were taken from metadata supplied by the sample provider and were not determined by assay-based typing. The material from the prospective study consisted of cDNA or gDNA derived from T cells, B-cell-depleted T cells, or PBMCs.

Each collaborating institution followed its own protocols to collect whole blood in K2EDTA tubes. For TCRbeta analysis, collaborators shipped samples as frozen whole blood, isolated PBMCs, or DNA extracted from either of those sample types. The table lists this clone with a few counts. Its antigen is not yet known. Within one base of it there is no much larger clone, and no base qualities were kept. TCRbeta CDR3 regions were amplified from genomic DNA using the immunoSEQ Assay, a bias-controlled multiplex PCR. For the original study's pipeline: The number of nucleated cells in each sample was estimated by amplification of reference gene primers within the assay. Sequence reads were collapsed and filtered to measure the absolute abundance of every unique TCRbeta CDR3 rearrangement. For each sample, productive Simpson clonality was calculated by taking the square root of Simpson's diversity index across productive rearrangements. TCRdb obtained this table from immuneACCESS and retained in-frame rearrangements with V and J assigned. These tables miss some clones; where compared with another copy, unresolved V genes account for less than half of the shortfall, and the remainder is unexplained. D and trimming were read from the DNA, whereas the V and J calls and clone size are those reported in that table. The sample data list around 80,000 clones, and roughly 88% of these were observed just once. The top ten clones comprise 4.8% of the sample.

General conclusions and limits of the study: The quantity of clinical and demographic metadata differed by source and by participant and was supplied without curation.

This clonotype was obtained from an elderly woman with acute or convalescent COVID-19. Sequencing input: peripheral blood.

The sequence in DNA is TGTGCCAGCAGCCCCGACAGCGCAACCTCCTATGGCTACACCTTC. This is translated as CASSPDSATSYGYTF. Rearrangement joined TRBV6-4 to TRBJ1-2; the D region possibly corresponds to TRBD1 (5 bases align). As encoded in the germline V gene, CDR1 is MRHNA while CDR2 is SNTAGT. Its CDR3 holds 15 amino acids, cysteine through phenylalanine. The entry retains the CDR3 DNA only, 45 bases that are in frame from base 1. The junction carries 18 bases between V and J, which are trimmed by 6 bases and 4 bases respectively.